Below, one T cell receptor (beta chain) is given with its context. This record comes from a study of blood T cell repertoires in COVID-19. For the study at large: Sites across the United States, Italy and Spain contributed samples from acute and convalescent COVID-19. The cDNA or gDNA used as material had been derived from T cells, B-cell-depleted T cells, or PBMCs.

In the source study's methods: For nucleated cells, counts were estimated from reference gene primer amplification. Measured with immunoSEQ multiplex PCR; TCRdb has only the in-frame clones, and not every one. Clone size and V and J calls were adopted from that table, with D and trimming inferred from the DNA. The sample records 200,000 to 250,000 clones, around 82% being singletons. Trimming took off 4 bases at V and 8 bases at J, with 12 bases between the two ends. The CDR3 contains 13 residues. CDR1 LGHDT and CDR2 YNNKEL come from the germline V gene (reference sequence). The source of this sequence is a human donor in a cohort sampled during active COVID-19. The sequencing input was peripheral blood. This sequence joins TRBV3-1 (or the pseudogene TRBV3-2) and TRBJ1-5; no firm D call. This chain's CDR3 is CASSLGLLEPQHF. CDR3 nucleotides: TGTGCCAGCAGCCTAGGACTCTTGGAGCCCCAGCATTTT.